This T cell receptor beta chain appears in the sequencing data of a study of T-cell memory formation after mild COVID-19. TCRdb reprocessed the 5' RACE reads with MiXCR, giving one entry per CDR3 protein. This table holds about 360,000 distinct CDR3 sequences, approximately 14% found once. The CDR3 runs to 16 residues. CDR1 and CDR2 from the germline V gene are SGHDT and YYEEEE. With 0 bases removed from V and 0 bases from J, the gap between germline ends came to 10 bases. The source of this sequence is a man aged 18-30 years who had mild COVID-19 (a few samples of this study predate the infection). Cell type and time point are not known. Sequences were obtained from PBMCs or a T cell subset sorted from them (not recorded which). The chain has TRBV5-6 and TRBJ1-3; D is unresolved. Written as DNA, the CDR3 is TGTGCCAGCAGCTTGGGTCCGTGGGACTCTGGAAACACCATATATTTT. Its translation is CASSLGPWDSGNTIYF.